One and the same sample provided the 7 T cell receptor beta chains below, sequenced in a study of human CD8 memory T cell subsets. Classification as TPEX applied to CCR7+ PD-1+ TIGIT+ early memory CD8+ T cells bearing exhausted-like traits. Production of TCR beta libraries used UMI-labeled 5' RACE as the method. TCRdb derives one entry per CDR3 protein from the 5' RACE reads, leaving out DNA. The sample totals fewer than 11,000 distinct CDR3 sequences. The sample taken for sequencing was CD8+ T cells from PBMCs. The receptors were sampled from a human donor in good health.

This chain connects TRBV14 to TRBJ2-7; without DNA, the TCRdb call of TRBD2 cannot be checked. This CDR3 region has 15 residues. From germline, CDR1 is SGHDN and CDR2 FVKESK. The chain's CDR3 is CASSQFPGLAYEQYF.

Judged by frequency, this clonotype is large. The genes are TRBV29-1 and TRBJ2-7; TCRdb gives TRBD2 as the D gene, but with no DNA this cannot be confirmed. The CDR3 runs 14 residues. The germline CDR1 and CDR2 sequences are SQVTM and ANQGSEA. CDR3: CSVEALSTAGEQYF.

The chain employs TRBV5-4 and TRBJ2-5; TCRdb's assignment of TRBD2 cannot be checked, as there is no DNA. There are 14 residues in the CDR3. Germline CDR1 is SGHNT and CDR2 is YYREEE (reference sequence). CDR3 amino acids: CASSLRQGRETQYF.

This chain joins TRBV12-3 or TRBV12-4 and TRBJ2-1; TCRdb proposes TRBD2, but this gene call is untestable without DNA. The CDR3 runs 17 residues. This CDR3 reads CASSGGQASVQNREQFF.

This clonotype is deemed medium-sized by its frequency. The gene calls are TRBV5-6 and TRBJ1-1; TCRdb outputs TRBD1, but without DNA this stays unchecked. The CDR3 has 14 amino acids. CDR1 SGHDT and CDR2 YYEEEE come from the germline V gene. The CDR3 loop reads CASSFGGADTEAFF.

J is TRBJ2-3 and V is TRBV4-1; TCRdb's D call of TRBD2 is untestable without DNA. This CDR3 has 15 amino acids. Germline CDR1 is MGHRA and CDR2 is YSYEKL. The CDR3 protein is CASSQSGGWTDTQYF.

The rearrangement uses TRBV7-2 and TRBJ2-3. Germline V gene lookup returns CDR1 SGHTA and CDR2 FQGNSA. The CDR3 length is 16 residues. The CDR3 sequence is CASSLFLPPSTDTQYF.